This T cell receptor beta chain was sequenced for a study of T cells in narcolepsy. Overall study: Healthy controls were enrolled alongside patients with narcolepsy type 1 or type 2. Findings of the study overall: HCRT-specific and TRIB2-specific autoreactive clonotypes appeared among same-patient CSF and blood CD4+ clonotypes. Healthy controls reportedly lacked the autoreactive clonotypes serially found in patients' blood.

Some clones are missing from TCRdb's copy, which holds only in-frame ones; the method was immunoSEQ multiplex PCR. The sample lists about 40,000 clones; around 85% were seen once. As to this clone: Its antigen remains unidentified.

J gave up 4 bases and V 3 bases, and 0 bases lay outside the gene matches. Per germline, CDR1 LGHNA and CDR2 YNFKEQ. The CDR3 runs 12 residues. What was sequenced was CD45RA- memory CD4+ T cells from PBMCs. The clonotype was recovered from a human donor with narcolepsy. J is TRBJ2-7 and V is TRBV4-2, with 7 bases matching TRBD1. CDR3 sequence (DNA): TGTGCCAGCAGCCAGACAGGGTACGAGCAGTACTTC. Translated, it gives CASSQTGYEQYF.